This note documents a single TCR beta chain sequence. Its antigen is still unknown. Germline lookup yields CDR1 MNHEY and CDR2 SMNVEV (reference sequence). V trimming: 7 bases; J trimming: 0 bases; junction bases outside the gene matches: 7. The CDR3 consists of 15 residues. It was with 60 Vbeta and 13 Jbeta primers that the PCR ran. Only in-frame clones appear in the TCRdb table, and some are missing; sequencing was by immunoSEQ multiplex PCR. Of 210,000 or so clones in the sample, roughly 73% were seen once. This sample was taken from a study of cytomegalovirus exposure and HLA in healthy donors. Study-wide results and caveats: Previous analysis showed most TCR beta V segments were productive about 90% or about 30% of the time.

The sequenced sample was PBMCs. The chain joins TRBV27 to TRBJ1-1; 8 bases map to TRBD1. The receptor's source is a woman in her thirties in good health and CMV-seropositive. The chain's CDR3 is CASNPDRVMNTEAFF. DNA of the CDR3: TGTGCCAGCAACCCGGACAGGGTTATGAACACTGAAGCTTTCTTT.